A single T cell receptor beta chain is shown here with its context. This sample stems from a study of T cells expressing NK-cell markers. Germline-derived CDR1 and CDR2 are LGHDT and YNNKEL (reference sequence). The CDR3 is 15 residues long. TCRdb reanalyzed the 5' RACE reads, giving one entry per CDR3 protein sequence and no DNA. The sample totals over 250,000 distinct CDR3 sequences. The J gene is TRBJ1-2, the V gene TRBV3-1; as DNA is missing, the TRBD1 call by TCRdb cannot be tested. The receptor was derived from a woman aged 18-69 years in good health. The sequencing input was blood T cells: a sorted CD56 or NKG2C T cell subset, CD4+ or CD8+ T cells, or bulk PBMC T cells (not recorded which). CDR3 sequence: CASSQGQVFNYGYTF.